A selection of T cell receptor beta chains follows, all from one sample in a study of T cell responses to AZD1222 COVID-19 vaccine. Clones were read by immunoSEQ multiplex PCR, and TCRdb kept only the in-frame ones, dropping some. The sample shows under 200,000 clones, approximately 95% of them seen only once. The sample here was peripheral blood, taken on day 0 of AZD1222 vaccination. The receptor source for this set is an adult in good health. Each CDR3 is given with its conserved first and last residue. Fields, in order: J gene, V gene, clone size, D gene, CDR3 DNA, CDR3 protein. The D gene is left open where the match is weak. Not every row has a clone size; where given, it reads once, few, many or a size class.

J: TRBJ2-5; V: TRBV5-8; size: .; D: .; DNA: TGTGCCAGCACCTTTCAGTGGAGGGAGACCCAGTACTTC; CDR3: CASTFQWRETQYF
J: TRBJ1-4; V: TRBV6-5; size: .; D: TRBD1; DNA: TGTGCCAGCAGCTCCCGGACAGGGGAAAGTGAAAAACTGTTTTTT; CDR3: CASSSRTGESEKLFF
J: TRBJ2-3; V: TRBV5-4; size: .; D: .; DNA: TGTGCCAGCAGCTTGATATTAGCGGCGGAGGTAGATACGCAGTATTTT; CDR3: CASSLILAAEVDTQYF
J: TRBJ1-6; V: TRBV7-8; size: .; D: .; DNA: TGTGCCAGCAGCCAAATAAGTGGACCACCCCTCCACTTT; CDR3: CASSQISGPPLHF
J: TRBJ2-7; V: TRBV4-2; size: .; D: .; DNA: TGTGCCAGCAGCCAAGGGCGCCGGAGCTCCTACGAGCAGTACTTC; CDR3: CASSQGRRSSYEQYF
J: TRBJ2-7; V: TRBV6-5; size: .; D: TRBD2; DNA: TGTGCCAGCACCAAAGGCGGGGGAAGGAGCTACGAGCAGTACTTC; CDR3: CASTKGGGRSYEQYF
J: TRBJ2-3; V: TRBV14; size: .; D: .; DNA: TGTGCCAGCAGCCAAGATTCGGGATCTACGCAGTATTTT; CDR3: CASSQDSGSTQYF
J: TRBJ1-1; V: TRBV7-9; size: .; D: .; DNA: TGTGCCAGCAGCCGACCAACCCGGTTTGGGACTGAAGCTTTCTTT; CDR3: CASSRPTRFGTEAFF
J: TRBJ1-2; V: TRBV6-5; size: many; D: .; DNA: TGTGCCAGCAGTTACTCGATGGTCCCAGGAGGTTATGGCTACACCTTC; CDR3: CASSYSMVPGGYGYTF
J: TRBJ1-4; V: TRBV5-1; size: .; D: .; DNA: TGCGCCAGCAGCTTGGGAGGGGGAAGTGTAACTAATGAAAAACTGTTTTTT; CDR3: CASSLGGGSVTNEKLFF
J: TRBJ2-5; V: TRBV3-1/TRBV3-2; size: .; D: .; DNA: TGTGCCAGCAGCCAAGGCCGGGGGACAGAGACCCAGTACTTC; CDR3: CASSQGRGTETQYF
J: TRBJ2-5; V: TRBV24-1; size: .; D: TRBD2; DNA: TGTGCCACCATCGGGACTAGCGGGGGGGCCGGGCAAGAGACCCAGTACTTC; CDR3: CATIGTSGGAGQETQYF
J: TRBJ2-7; V: TRBV27; size: .; D: TRBD1; DNA: TGTGCCAGCAGTCACAGGGGTTTAGGGAGAAGCTACGAGCAGTACTTC; CDR3: CASSHRGLGRSYEQYF
J: TRBJ2-7; V: TRBV6-5; size: .; D: .; DNA: TGTGCCAGCAGTTACCGCCACGAAGGGGAGCAGTACTTC; CDR3: CASSYRHEGEQYF
J: TRBJ2-1; V: TRBV7-6; size: once; D: .; DNA: TGTGCCAGCAGCTTAGAGGCTGCCACACACAATGAGCAGTTCTTC; CDR3: CASSLEAATHNEQFF
J: TRBJ1-2; V: TRBV19; size: .; D: .; DNA: TGTGCCAGTAGTCAGGTAGAGGCTTATGGCTACACCTTC; CDR3: CASSQVEAYGYTF
J: TRBJ1-1; V: TRBV7-9; size: .; D: .; DNA: TGTGCCAGCAGCTTAGCCAGCTACACTGAAGCTTTCTTT; CDR3: CASSLASYTEAFF
J: TRBJ2-1; V: TRBV5-4; size: .; D: .; DNA: TGTGCCAGCAGCTTTGGTGCCCTCAATGAGCAGTTCTTC; CDR3: CASSFGALNEQFF
J: TRBJ1-1; V: TRBV30; size: .; D: .; DNA: TGTGCCTGGACCAGGAGACCGGGAGTAGCTTTCTTT; CDR3: CAWTRRPGVAFF
J: TRBJ1-6; V: TRBV11-2; size: .; D: TRBD1; DNA: TGTGCCAGCAGCCCAGGGACAGGGGATTCACCCCTCCACTTT; CDR3: CASSPGTGDSPLHF
J: TRBJ1-1; V: TRBV19; size: few; D: TRBD1; DNA: TGTGCCAGTAGGCGAACGGGACAGGTCATGAACACTGAAGCTTTCTTT; CDR3: CASRRTGQVMNTEAFF
J: TRBJ1-6; V: TRBV6-6; size: .; D: TRBD1; DNA: TGTGCCAGCGCTCGGGCCGGGACAGAGAATTCACCCCTCCACTTT; CDR3: CASARAGTENSPLHF
J: TRBJ1-1; V: TRBV12-3/TRBV12-4; size: .; D: .; DNA: TGTGCCAGCAGTCTATTAAGACAAACTGAAGCTTTCTTT; CDR3: CASSLLRQTEAFF
J: TRBJ1-6; V: TRBV27; size: .; D: TRBD1; DNA: TGTGCCAGCAGTTTCCGACCGGGACAGATTAATTCACCCCTCCACTTT; CDR3: CASSFRPGQINSPLHF
J: TRBJ1-1; V: TRBV6-5; size: .; D: .; DNA: TGTGCCAGCACAGGACAGTTGAACACTGAAGCTTTCTTT; CDR3: CASTGQLNTEAFF
J: TRBJ2-3; V: TRBV28; size: .; D: .; DNA: TGTGCCAGCAGTACCGAGGGAGCAGATACGCAGTATTTT; CDR3: CASSTEGADTQYF
J: TRBJ1-1; V: TRBV10-1; size: .; D: TRBD1; DNA: TGCGCCACCAGGGGGACTGAAGCTTTCTTT; CDR3: CATRGTEAFF
J: TRBJ1-5; V: TRBV12-3/TRBV12-4; size: .; D: TRBD1; DNA: TGTGCCAGCAGTCGAGACAGGGACCAGCCCCAGCATTTT; CDR3: CASSRDRDQPQHF
J: TRBJ2-7; V: TRBV6-5; size: .; D: .; DNA: TGTGCCAGCAGACCCACCCAAGGAGGGGCCTACGAGCAGTACTTC; CDR3: CASRPTQGGAYEQYF
J: TRBJ2-7; V: TRBV4-2; size: .; D: TRBD2; DNA: TGTGCCAGCAGCCAAGAGGGACTAGCGGGAGGACCCTCCTACGAGCAGTACTTC; CDR3: CASSQEGLAGGPSYEQYF
J: TRBJ2-7; V: TRBV20-1; size: once; D: .; DNA: TGCAGTGCTAGTTCCCGGGTTAAAGTGGGCGAGCAGTACTTC; CDR3: CSASSRVKVGEQYF
J: TRBJ2-5; V: TRBV27; size: .; D: .; DNA: TGTGCCAGCAGCTTTCAGGGGTTCGGAGAGACCCAGTACTTC; CDR3: CASSFQGFGETQYF
J: TRBJ2-7; V: TRBV19; size: few; D: .; DNA: TGTGCCAGTAGTATTTCGGGATCCTACGAGCAGTACTTC; CDR3: CASSISGSYEQYF
J: TRBJ1-1; V: TRBV6-1; size: .; D: .; DNA: TGTGCCAGCAGTGAAGATCAGGGGATGAACACTGAAGCTTTCTTT; CDR3: CASSEDQGMNTEAFF
J: TRBJ1-1; V: TRBV6-5; size: .; D: .; DNA: TGTGCCAGCACCCCACGGCTTGGCGGGGACACTGAAGCTTTCTTT; CDR3: CASTPRLGGDTEAFF
J: TRBJ1-2; V: TRBV5-1; size: once; D: .; DNA: TGCGCCAGCAGCTTGGCGTCCAAGCCCCTTGGCTATGGCTACACCTTC; CDR3: CASSLASKPLGYGYTF
J: TRBJ2-2; V: TRBV10-3; size: .; D: TRBD2; DNA: TGTGCCATCACTAGCCTAGCGGGAGGTTATAACACCGGGGAGCTGTTTTTT; CDR3: CAITSLAGGYNTGELFF
J: TRBJ1-1; V: TRBV6-5; size: .; D: .; DNA: TGTGCCAGCAGTAATACAGGGAGGGACACTGAAGCTTTCTTT; CDR3: CASSNTGRDTEAFF
J: TRBJ1-6; V: TRBV6-5; size: .; D: .; DNA: TGTGCCAGCAGTTACGGGGATAGGTCACCCCTCCACTTT; CDR3: CASSYGDRSPLHF
J: TRBJ1-2; V: TRBV6-6; size: .; D: TRBD1; DNA: TGTGCCAGCAGTTATTCTTCCGGGACAGGGATCCGAGGCTACACCTTC; CDR3: CASSYSSGTGIRGYTF
J: TRBJ2-7; V: TRBV12-3/TRBV12-4; size: once; D: .; DNA: TGTGCCAGCAGTTTTTGGAGTCTGAACGAGCAGTACTTC; CDR3: CASSFWSLNEQYF
J: TRBJ2-3; V: TRBV27; size: .; D: TRBD1; DNA: TGTGCCAGCAGTTACTCCCCGGGACAGGGGCCTAAGCGGGAGACCCCAGATACGCAGTATTTT; CDR3: CASSYSPGQGPKRETPDTQYF
J: TRBJ2-5; V: TRBV5-4; size: .; D: .; DNA: TGTGCCAGCAGCCCCTATGGGGGGAAAGAGACCCAGTACTTC; CDR3: CASSPYGGKETQYF
J: TRBJ2-7; V: TRBV2; size: .; D: TRBD1; DNA: TGTGCCAGCGAGACAGGGTCTAGCTACGAGCAGTACTTC; CDR3: CASETGSSYEQYF
J: TRBJ2-7; V: TRBV12-3/TRBV12-4; size: .; D: .; DNA: TGTGCCAGCAGTTTCAATGGGCATAGGAAGCACTTC; CDR3: CASSFNGHRKHF
J: TRBJ1-1; V: TRBV6-6; size: once; D: .; DNA: TGTGCCAGCAGTCCAAGGGGGGGATCTCGCCTGTGGGACACTGAAGCTTTCTTT; CDR3: CASSPRGGSRLWDTEAFF
J: TRBJ2-7; V: TRBV15; size: .; D: .; DNA: TGTGCCACCAGCAGGACCTACGAGCAGTACTTC; CDR3: CATSRTYEQYF
J: TRBJ1-2; V: TRBV4-1; size: once; D: TRBD1; DNA: TGCGCCAGCAGCCAAGACCCAGGGACAGGGATGGACTATGGCTACACCTTC; CDR3: CASSQDPGTGMDYGYTF
J: TRBJ1-5; V: TRBV4-2; size: .; D: .; DNA: TGTGCCAGCAGCCAAGATAGGCAGGGCTTAACATATCAGCCCCAGCATTTT; CDR3: CASSQDRQGLTYQPQHF
J: TRBJ1-6; V: TRBV28; size: .; D: .; DNA: TGTGCCAGCAGTTCTCAAAGACAGGCGTATAATTCACCCCTCCACTTT; CDR3: CASSSQRQAYNSPLHF
J: TRBJ2-7; V: TRBV7-2; size: .; D: TRBD1; DNA: TGTGCCAGCAGCTCGGACAGGGGCTACGAGCAGTACTTC; CDR3: CASSSDRGYEQYF
J: TRBJ2-1; V: TRBV7-9; size: .; D: TRBD2; DNA: TGTGCCAGCAGTCCTAGCGGGGGGGATGAGCAGTTCTTC; CDR3: CASSPSGGDEQFF
J: TRBJ1-1; V: TRBV7-2; size: .; D: .; DNA: TGTGCCAGCAGCCCGCGCTGGGGGACTGAAGCTTTCTTT; CDR3: CASSPRWGTEAFF
J: TRBJ1-1; V: TRBV12-5; size: .; D: .; DNA: TGTGCTAGTGAAGTAAACACTGAAGCTTTCTTT; CDR3: CASEVNTEAFF
J: TRBJ1-5; V: TRBV14; size: .; D: .; DNA: TGTGCCAGCAGCCAAGCCACCGGCAATCAGCCCCAGCATTTT; CDR3: CASSQATGNQPQHF